Detailed here is one T cell receptor beta chain. The data were obtained in a study of blood T cell repertoires in COVID-19. Overall study: Material from acute and convalescent COVID-19 was sourced from the United States, Italy and Spain. Nucleic acid was either cDNA or gDNA, and it came from T cells, B-cell-depleted T cells, or PBMCs.

In the authors' workflow: Using reference gene primer amplification, nucleated cell counts were estimated. TCRdb keeps only in-frame clones here, not all; method: immunoSEQ multiplex PCR. The DNA was the basis for D and trimming; V, J and clone size are from that table. Of 90,000 to 110,000 clones listed, 84% are singletons. Germline values: CDR1 LGHDT, CDR2 YNNKEL (reference sequence). This CDR3 is built from 13 residues. Germline trimming cut 2 bases from V and 7 bases from J; bases unmatched to any gene: 3. This TCR was recovered from a woman of 80 years or more with active or convalescent COVID-19. The chain links TRBV3-1 (or the pseudogene TRBV3-2) to TRBJ1-2; 8 nucleotides agree with TRBD1. Sequencing was performed on peripheral blood. In DNA form, the CDR3 reads TGTGCCAGCAGCCAATCAGGGGGCTCTGGCTACACCTTC. This translates into CASSQSGGSGYTF.